Listed below are T cell receptor beta chains from one sample, sequenced in a study of blood T cell repertoires in COVID-19. Sequencing was performed with immunoSEQ multiplex PCR; in TCRdb, only in-frame clones are kept and a portion is missing. The data hold roughly 300,000 clones, with roughly 90% observed a single time. Input material: peripheral blood. Source of these receptors: a man between 18 and 35 years old who had recovered from COVID-19. Each CDR3 is given with its conserved first and last residue. A D gene is named only where the DNA matches it firmly. Rows may omit the clone size; those that give it use once, few, many or a size class.

CDR3nt: TGTGCCAGCAGCCAAGTACAGACAGGGCGCACTGAAGCTTTCTTT; CDR3aa: CASSQVQTGRTEAFF; d_gene: TRBD1; abundance: NA; j_gene: TRBJ1-1; v_gene: TRBV3-1/TRBV3-2
CDR3nt: TGCAGTGCTAGTCGGATGGACAGGGCGAACACTGAAGCTTTCTTT; CDR3aa: CSASRMDRANTEAFF; d_gene: TRBD1; abundance: NA; j_gene: TRBJ1-1; v_gene: TRBV20-1
CDR3nt: TGTGCCAGTAGTATAGATCGAGGACAGCCATACGAGCAGTACTTC; CDR3aa: CASSIDRGQPYEQYF; d_gene: NA; abundance: NA; j_gene: TRBJ2-7; v_gene: TRBV19
CDR3nt: TGCGCCAGCAGCCCATGGGGACAGATTCAGCGCGAGCAGTACTTC; CDR3aa: CASSPWGQIQREQYF; d_gene: TRBD1; abundance: NA; j_gene: TRBJ2-7; v_gene: TRBV5-1
CDR3nt: TGCGCCAGCACCCTTTCGAACACCGGGGAGCTGTTTTTT; CDR3aa: CASTLSNTGELFF; d_gene: NA; abundance: NA; j_gene: TRBJ2-2; v_gene: TRBV5-1
CDR3nt: TGTGCCAGCAGCCAAGAGCAGGGGCTGTTAATGAACACTGAAGCTTTCTTT; CDR3aa: CASSQEQGLLMNTEAFF; d_gene: NA; abundance: few; j_gene: TRBJ1-1; v_gene: TRBV14
CDR3nt: TGTGCCAGCAGCTTAGGATATCAGGGCCCGAACACCGGGGAGCTGTTTTTT; CDR3aa: CASSLGYQGPNTGELFF; d_gene: NA; abundance: NA; j_gene: TRBJ2-2; v_gene: TRBV7-9
CDR3nt: TGTGCCAGCAGTCCGGGACAGAACTATGGCTACACCTTC; CDR3aa: CASSPGQNYGYTF; d_gene: TRBD1; abundance: NA; j_gene: TRBJ1-2; v_gene: TRBV6-4
CDR3nt: TGCGCCAGCAGCCAAGCGGGACTAGCGGGAGGGCGTGAGCAGTTCTTC; CDR3aa: CASSQAGLAGGREQFF; d_gene: TRBD2; abundance: NA; j_gene: TRBJ2-1; v_gene: TRBV4-1
CDR3nt: TGTGCCAGCTCAGACGACAGGTTAGCCAAAAACATTCAGTACTTC; CDR3aa: CASSDDRLAKNIQYF; d_gene: NA; abundance: once; j_gene: TRBJ2-4; v_gene: TRBV18
CDR3nt: TGTGCCAGCAGCCACTCTTATGGGACTTACGAGCAGTACTTC; CDR3aa: CASSHSYGTYEQYF; d_gene: NA; abundance: once; j_gene: TRBJ2-7; v_gene: TRBV3-1/TRBV3-2
CDR3nt: TGCGCCAGCAGCTTACATGGGACAGGGAGCACAGATACGCAGTATTTT; CDR3aa: CASSLHGTGSTDTQYF; d_gene: TRBD1; abundance: NA; j_gene: TRBJ2-3; v_gene: TRBV5-1
CDR3nt: TGTGCCAGCAGCGGTGGGGGCCAGGGTCGTCGCTATGGCTACACCTTC; CDR3aa: CASSGGGQGRRYGYTF; d_gene: NA; abundance: NA; j_gene: TRBJ1-2; v_gene: TRBV9
CDR3nt: TGTGCCAGCAGTACAAACACTGAAGCTTTCTTT; CDR3aa: CASSTNTEAFF; d_gene: NA; abundance: NA; j_gene: TRBJ1-1; v_gene: TRBV6-5
CDR3nt: TGTGCCAGCAGCGCCCGGGACAGGGGATACAATGAGCAGTTCTTC; CDR3aa: CASSARDRGYNEQFF; d_gene: TRBD1; abundance: NA; j_gene: TRBJ2-1; v_gene: TRBV3-1/TRBV3-2
CDR3nt: TGTGCCAGTAGTTCACAAGGACAGGGAAAGGGAGCTGACCAGCCCCAGCATTTT; CDR3aa: CASSSQGQGKGADQPQHF; d_gene: TRBD1; abundance: NA; j_gene: TRBJ1-5; v_gene: TRBV19
CDR3nt: TGTGCCAGCAGTTACTCAGTAACTACGGGCTACACCTTC; CDR3aa: CASSYSVTTGYTF; d_gene: NA; abundance: NA; j_gene: TRBJ1-2; v_gene: TRBV6-6
CDR3nt: TGTGCCAGCAGCGCCGGACAGGGGGGAAGCTATGGCTACACCTTC; CDR3aa: CASSAGQGGSYGYTF; d_gene: TRBD1; abundance: NA; j_gene: TRBJ1-2; v_gene: TRBV7-2
CDR3nt: TGTGCCAGCAGTGTACAGGGAGGGGAGGAGACCCAGTACTTC; CDR3aa: CASSVQGGEETQYF; d_gene: NA; abundance: NA; j_gene: TRBJ2-5; v_gene: TRBV2
CDR3nt: TGTGCCAGCAGTGAAGGACAGGGGGGACCCTACGAGCAGTACTTC; CDR3aa: CASSEGQGGPYEQYF; d_gene: TRBD1; abundance: NA; j_gene: TRBJ2-7; v_gene: TRBV2
CDR3nt: TGTGCCAGCAGTGAAAGCCTAGCGGGGGAAGAGACCCAGTACTTC; CDR3aa: CASSESLAGEETQYF; d_gene: TRBD2; abundance: NA; j_gene: TRBJ2-5; v_gene: TRBV6-1
CDR3nt: TGTGCCTGGGAGGGGGGACAGGGTGAAAAACTGTTTTTT; CDR3aa: CAWEGGQGEKLFF; d_gene: TRBD1; abundance: NA; j_gene: TRBJ1-4; v_gene: TRBV30
CDR3nt: TGTGCCAGCAGCTCGGGGACACGGACCAGGGAAGCTTTCTTT; CDR3aa: CASSSGTRTREAFF; d_gene: NA; abundance: NA; j_gene: TRBJ1-1; v_gene: TRBV5-6
CDR3nt: TGTGCCAGCAGTTATACGGCGGCCAACTATGGCTACACCTTC; CDR3aa: CASSYTAANYGYTF; d_gene: NA; abundance: NA; j_gene: TRBJ1-2; v_gene: TRBV6-2/TRBV6-3